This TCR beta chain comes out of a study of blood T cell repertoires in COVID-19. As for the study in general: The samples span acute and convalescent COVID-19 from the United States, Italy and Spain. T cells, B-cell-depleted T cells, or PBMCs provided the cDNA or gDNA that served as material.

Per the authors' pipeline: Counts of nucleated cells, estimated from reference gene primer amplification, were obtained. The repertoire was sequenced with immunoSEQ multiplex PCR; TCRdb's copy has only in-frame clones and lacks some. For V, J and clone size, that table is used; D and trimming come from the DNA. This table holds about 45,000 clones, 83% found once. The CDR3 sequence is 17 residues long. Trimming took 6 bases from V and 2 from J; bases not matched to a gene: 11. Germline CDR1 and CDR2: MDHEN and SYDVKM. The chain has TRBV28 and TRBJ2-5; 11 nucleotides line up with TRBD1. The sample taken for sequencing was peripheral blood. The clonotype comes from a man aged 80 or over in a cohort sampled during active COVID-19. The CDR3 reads CASRPGQGAISQETQYF. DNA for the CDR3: TGTGCCAGCAGGCCCGGACAGGGGGCCATATCGCAAGAGACCCAGTACTTC.